This TCR beta chain was sequenced during a study of cytomegalovirus exposure and HLA in healthy donors. Assay: immunoSEQ multiplex PCR; the TCRdb copy retains only in-frame clones and omits some. In the table there are about 250,000 clones, about 90% of which are singletons. The CDR3 contains 16 residues. CDR1 is SGHDN and CDR2 is FVKESK in the germline V gene. V lost 4 bases to trimming and J lost 0 bases, with 16 bases between them. The chain is built from TRBV14 and TRBJ2-7; tentatively, D is TRBD2 (5 bases). The sequence was obtained from a man between 18 and 29 years old in good health and CMV-seropositive. Sequenced: PBMCs. CDR3 nucleotides: TGTGCCAGCAGCCCCCGTCTGGGCGGGCCCTCCTACGAGCAGTACTTC. It specifies CASSPRLGGPSYEQYF.